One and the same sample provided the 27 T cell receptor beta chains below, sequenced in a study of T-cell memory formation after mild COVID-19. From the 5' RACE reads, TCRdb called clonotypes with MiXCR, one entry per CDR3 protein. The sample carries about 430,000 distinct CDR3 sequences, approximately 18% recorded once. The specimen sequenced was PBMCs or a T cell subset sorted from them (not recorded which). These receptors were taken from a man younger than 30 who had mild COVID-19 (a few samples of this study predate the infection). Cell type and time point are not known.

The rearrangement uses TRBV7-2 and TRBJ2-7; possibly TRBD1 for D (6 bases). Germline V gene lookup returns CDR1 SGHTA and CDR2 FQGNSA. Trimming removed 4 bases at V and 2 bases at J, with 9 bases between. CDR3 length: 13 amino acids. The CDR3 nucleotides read TGTGCCAGCAGCTCAGGGGTAGCCTACGAGCAGTACGTC. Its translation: CASSSGVAYEQYV.

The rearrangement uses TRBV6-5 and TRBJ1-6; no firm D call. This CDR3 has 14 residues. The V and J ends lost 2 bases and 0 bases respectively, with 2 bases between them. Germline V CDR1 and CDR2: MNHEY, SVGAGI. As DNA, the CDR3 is TGTGCCAGCAGTTACACCTCCTATAATTCACCCCTCCACTTT. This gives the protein CASSYTSYNSPLHF.

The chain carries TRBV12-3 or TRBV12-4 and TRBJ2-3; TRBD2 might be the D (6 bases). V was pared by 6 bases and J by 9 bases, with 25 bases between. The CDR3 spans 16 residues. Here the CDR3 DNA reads TGTGCCAGCAGCCCGCGGGGACGGTTCCACCGCTGGACGCAGTATTTT. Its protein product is CASSPRGRFHRWTQYF.

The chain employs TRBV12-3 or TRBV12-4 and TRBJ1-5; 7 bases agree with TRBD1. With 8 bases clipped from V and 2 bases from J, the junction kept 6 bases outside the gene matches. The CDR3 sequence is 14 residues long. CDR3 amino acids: CASGTGDGNQPQHF. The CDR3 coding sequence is TGTGCCAGCGGAACAGGGGATGGCAATCAGCCCCAGCATTTT.

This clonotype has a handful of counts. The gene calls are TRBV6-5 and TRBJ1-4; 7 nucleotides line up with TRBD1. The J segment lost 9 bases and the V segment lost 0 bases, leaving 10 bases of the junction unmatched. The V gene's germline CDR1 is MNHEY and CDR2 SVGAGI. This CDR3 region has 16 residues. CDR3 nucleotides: TGTGCCAGCAGTTACTCGATGACAGGGTTGAGTAAAAAACTGTTTTTT. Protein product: CASSYSMTGLSKKLFF.

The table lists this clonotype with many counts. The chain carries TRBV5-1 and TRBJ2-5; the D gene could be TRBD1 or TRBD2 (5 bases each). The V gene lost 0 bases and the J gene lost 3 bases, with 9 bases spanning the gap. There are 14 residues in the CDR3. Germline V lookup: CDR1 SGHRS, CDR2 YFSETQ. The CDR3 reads CASSLAGGKETQYF. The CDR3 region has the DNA TGCGCCAGCAGCTTGGCTGGGGGAAAAGAGACCCAGTACTTC.

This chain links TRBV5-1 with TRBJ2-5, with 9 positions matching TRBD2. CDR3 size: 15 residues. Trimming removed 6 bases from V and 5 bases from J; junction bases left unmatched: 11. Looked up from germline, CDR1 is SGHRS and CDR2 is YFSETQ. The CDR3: CASTAAGGSGETQYF. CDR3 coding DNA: TGCGCCAGCACCGCGGCGGGAGGGAGCGGGGAGACCCAGTACTTC.

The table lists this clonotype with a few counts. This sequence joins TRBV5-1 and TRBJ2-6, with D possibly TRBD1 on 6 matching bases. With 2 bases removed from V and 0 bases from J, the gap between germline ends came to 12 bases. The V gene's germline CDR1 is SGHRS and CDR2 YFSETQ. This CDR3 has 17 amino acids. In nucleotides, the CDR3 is TGCGCCAGCAGCTTCCAGGGGCTATACTCTGGGGCCAACGTCCTGACTTTC. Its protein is CASSFQGLYSGANVLTF.

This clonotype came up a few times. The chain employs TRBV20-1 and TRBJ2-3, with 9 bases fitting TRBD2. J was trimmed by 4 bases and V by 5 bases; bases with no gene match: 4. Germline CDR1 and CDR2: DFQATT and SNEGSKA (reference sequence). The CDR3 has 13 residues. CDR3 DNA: TGCAGTGCTTCGACTAGCGGATCAGATACGCAGTATTTT. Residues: CSASTSGSDTQYF.

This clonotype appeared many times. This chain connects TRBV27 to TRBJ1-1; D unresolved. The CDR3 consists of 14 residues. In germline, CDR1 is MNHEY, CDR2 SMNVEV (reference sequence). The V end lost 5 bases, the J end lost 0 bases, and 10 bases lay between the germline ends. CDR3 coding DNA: TGTGCCAGCAGTCCTTCCAGGCTGAACACTGAAGCTTTCTTT. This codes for CASSPSRLNTEAFF.

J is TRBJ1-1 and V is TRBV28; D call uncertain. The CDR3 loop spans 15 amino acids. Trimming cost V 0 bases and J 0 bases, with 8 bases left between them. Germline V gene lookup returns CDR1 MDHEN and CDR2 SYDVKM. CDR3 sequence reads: CASSLWGGMNTEAFF. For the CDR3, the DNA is TGTGCCAGCAGTTTATGGGGCGGGATGAACACTGAAGCTTTCTTT.

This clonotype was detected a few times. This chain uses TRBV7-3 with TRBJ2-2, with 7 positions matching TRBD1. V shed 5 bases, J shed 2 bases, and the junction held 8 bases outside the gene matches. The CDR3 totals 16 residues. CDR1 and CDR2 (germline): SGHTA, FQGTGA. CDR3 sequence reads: CASSPLGTANTGELFF. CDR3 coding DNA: TGTGCCAGCAGCCCTCTAGGGACAGCAAACACCGGGGAGCTGTTTTTT.

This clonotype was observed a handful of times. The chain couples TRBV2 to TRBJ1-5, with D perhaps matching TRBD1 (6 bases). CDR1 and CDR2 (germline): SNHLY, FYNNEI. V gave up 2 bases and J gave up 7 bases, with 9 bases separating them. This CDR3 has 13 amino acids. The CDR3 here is CASSELGGQPQHF. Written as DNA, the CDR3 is TGTGCCAGCAGTGAATTGGGGGGCCAGCCCCAGCATTTT.

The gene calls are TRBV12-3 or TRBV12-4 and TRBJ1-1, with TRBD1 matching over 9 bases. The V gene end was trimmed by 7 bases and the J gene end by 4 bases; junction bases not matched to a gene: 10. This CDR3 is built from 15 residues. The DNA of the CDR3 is TGTGCCAGCAAAACCGGGACAGGGTTTTCCACTGAAGCTTTCTTT. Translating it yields CASKTGTGFSTEAFF.

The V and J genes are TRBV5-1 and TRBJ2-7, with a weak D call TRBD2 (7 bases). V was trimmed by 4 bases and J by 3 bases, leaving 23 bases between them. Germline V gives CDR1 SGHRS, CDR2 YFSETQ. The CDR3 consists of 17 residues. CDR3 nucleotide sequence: TGCGCCAGCAGCGACACGACTATCGGCGGGGGCGGCTACGAGCAGTACTTC. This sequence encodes CASSDTTIGGGGYEQYF.

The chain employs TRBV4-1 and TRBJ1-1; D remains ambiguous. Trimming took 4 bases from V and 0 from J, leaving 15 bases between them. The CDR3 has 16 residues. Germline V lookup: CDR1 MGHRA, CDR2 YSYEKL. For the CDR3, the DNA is TGCGCCAGCAGCCTTATGACCGGGTTAATGAACACTGAAGCTTTCTTT. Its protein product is CASSLMTGLMNTEAFF.

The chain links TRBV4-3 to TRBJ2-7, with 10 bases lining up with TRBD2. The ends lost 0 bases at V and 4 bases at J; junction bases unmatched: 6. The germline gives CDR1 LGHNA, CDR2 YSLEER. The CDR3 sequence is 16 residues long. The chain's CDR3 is CASSQDLSGGVYEQYF. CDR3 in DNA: TGCGCCAGCAGCCAAGATCTGAGCGGGGGGGTGTACGAGCAGTACTTC.

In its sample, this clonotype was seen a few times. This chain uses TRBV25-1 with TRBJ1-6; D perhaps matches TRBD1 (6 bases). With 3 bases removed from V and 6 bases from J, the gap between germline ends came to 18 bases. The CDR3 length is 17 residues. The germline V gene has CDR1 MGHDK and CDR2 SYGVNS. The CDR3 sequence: CASSDWTLGGGNSPLHF. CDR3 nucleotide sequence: TGTGCCAGCAGTGATTGGACCCTAGGGGGTGGTAATTCACCCCTCCACTTT.

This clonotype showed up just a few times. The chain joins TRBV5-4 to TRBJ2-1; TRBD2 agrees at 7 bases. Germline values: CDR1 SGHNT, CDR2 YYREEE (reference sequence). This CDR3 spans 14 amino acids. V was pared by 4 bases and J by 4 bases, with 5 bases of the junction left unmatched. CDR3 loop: CASSATSAYNEQFF. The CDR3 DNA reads TGTGCCAGCAGCGCCACTAGCGCTTACAATGAGCAGTTCTTC.

The DNA for the CDR3 is TGCGCCAGCAGCGGGGAATTTCGGTCTAGCACAGATACGCAGTATTTT. Residues: CASSGEFRSSTDTQYF. The rearrangement uses TRBV5-1 and TRBJ2-3; no reliable D call. Germline loops: CDR1 SGHRS, CDR2 YFSETQ. The CDR3 is made up of 16 amino acids. V gave up 4 bases and J gave up 0 bases, with 15 bases separating them.

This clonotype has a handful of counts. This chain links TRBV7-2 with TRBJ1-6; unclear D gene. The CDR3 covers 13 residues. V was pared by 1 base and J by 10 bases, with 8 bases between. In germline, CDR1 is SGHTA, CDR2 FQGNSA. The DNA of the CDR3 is TGTGCCAGCAGCTTAGTTGTCCGGTCACCCCTCCACTTT. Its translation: CASSLVVRSPLHF.

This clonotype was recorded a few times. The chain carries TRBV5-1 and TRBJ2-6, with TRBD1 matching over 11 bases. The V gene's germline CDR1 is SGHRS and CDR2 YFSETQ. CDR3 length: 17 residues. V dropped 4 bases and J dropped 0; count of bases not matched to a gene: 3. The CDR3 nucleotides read TGCGCCAGCAGCACAGGACAGGGGGCCTCTGGGGCCAACGTCCTGACTTTC. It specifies CASSTGQGASGANVLTF.

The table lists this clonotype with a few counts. The CDR3 loop reads CASSQDRGQGTQYF. The CDR3 DNA sequence: TGCGCCAGCAGCCAAGATCGGGGCCAGGGGACGCAGTATTTT. This chain uses TRBV4-3 with TRBJ2-3, with D possibly being TRBD1 (6 bases). The germline CDR1 and CDR2 sequences are LGHNA and YSLEER. The V end lost 0 bases, the J end lost 9 bases, and 13 bases lay between the germline ends. The CDR3 consists of 14 residues.

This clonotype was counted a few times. The CDR3: CASSLQPSSYEQYF. CDR3 nucleotide sequence: TGTGCCAGCAGCTTACAGCCTAGCTCCTACGAGCAGTACTTC. The gene calls are TRBV7-2 and TRBJ2-7; D call uncertain. The V end lost 2 bases, the J end lost 0 bases, and 8 bases lay between the germline ends. The CDR3 is 14 residues long. CDR1 SGHTA and CDR2 FQGNSA come from the germline V gene.

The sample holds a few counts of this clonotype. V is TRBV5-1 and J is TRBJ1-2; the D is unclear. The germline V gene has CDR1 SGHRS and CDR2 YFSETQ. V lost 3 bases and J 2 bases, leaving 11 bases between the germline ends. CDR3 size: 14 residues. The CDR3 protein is CASSWLTANYGYTF. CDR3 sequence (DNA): TGCGCCAGCAGCTGGCTGACGGCGAACTATGGCTACACCTTC.

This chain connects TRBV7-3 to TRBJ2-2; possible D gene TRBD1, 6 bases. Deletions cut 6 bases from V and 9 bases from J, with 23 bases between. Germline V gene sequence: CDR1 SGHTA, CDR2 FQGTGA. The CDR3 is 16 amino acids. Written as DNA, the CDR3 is TGTGCCAGCAGTTTTATACAGGGCTTGGTGTCGAGGGAGCTGTTTTTT. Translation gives CASSFIQGLVSRELFF.

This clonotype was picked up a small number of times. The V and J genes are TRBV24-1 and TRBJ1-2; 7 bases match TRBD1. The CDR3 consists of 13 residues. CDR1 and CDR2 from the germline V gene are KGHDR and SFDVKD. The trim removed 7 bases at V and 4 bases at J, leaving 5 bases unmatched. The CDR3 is CATSRQGSYGYTF. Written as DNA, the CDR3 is TGTGCCACCAGCCGACAGGGTAGCTATGGCTACACCTTC.